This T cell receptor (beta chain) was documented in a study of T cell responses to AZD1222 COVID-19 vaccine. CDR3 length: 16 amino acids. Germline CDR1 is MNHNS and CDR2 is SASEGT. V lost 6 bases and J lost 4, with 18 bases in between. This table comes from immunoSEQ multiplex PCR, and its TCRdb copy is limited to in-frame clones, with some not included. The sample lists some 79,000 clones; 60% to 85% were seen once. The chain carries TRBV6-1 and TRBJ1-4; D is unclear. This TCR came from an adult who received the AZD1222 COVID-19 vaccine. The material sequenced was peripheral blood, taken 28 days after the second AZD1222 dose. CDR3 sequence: CASSETRADGNEKLFF. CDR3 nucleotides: TGTGCCAGCAGCGAAACCCGGGCAGACGGTAATGAAAAACTGTTTTTT.